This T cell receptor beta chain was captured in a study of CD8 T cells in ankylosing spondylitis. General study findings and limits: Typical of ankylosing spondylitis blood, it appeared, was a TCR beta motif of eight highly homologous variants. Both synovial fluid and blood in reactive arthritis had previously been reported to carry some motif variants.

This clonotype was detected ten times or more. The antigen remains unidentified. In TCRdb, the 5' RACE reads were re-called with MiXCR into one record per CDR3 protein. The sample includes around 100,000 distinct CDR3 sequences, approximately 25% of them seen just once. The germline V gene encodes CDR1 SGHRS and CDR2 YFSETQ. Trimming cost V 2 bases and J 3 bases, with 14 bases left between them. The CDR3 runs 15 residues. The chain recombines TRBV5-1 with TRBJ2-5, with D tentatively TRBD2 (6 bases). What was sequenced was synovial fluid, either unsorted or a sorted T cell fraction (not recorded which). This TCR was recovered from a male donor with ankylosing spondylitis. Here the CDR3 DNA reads TGCGCCAGCAGCTTCCGGGGACTGACGGAAGAGACCCAGTACTTC. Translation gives CASSFRGLTEETQYF.